These 19 T cell receptor beta chains came from one sample sequenced in a study of regulatory T cells in long-lasting Graves disease (dated by TCRdb to about 2021). The library relied on multiplex PCR. Sequencing relied on an Illumina HiSeq 4000. TCR beta libraries were built with iRepertoire HTBI primers and Arm-PCR amplification of CDR3 regions. TCRdb cleaned the public reads at Q25 with fastp, built clones with MiXCR and kept in-frame beta chains. Entries are consolidated by CDR3 protein sequence, retaining the most common genes and DNA. A total of around 250,000 distinct CDR3 sequences appear in this sample, around 20% of them only once. The leading ten clones occupy roughly 13% of the sample. The time point label of this sample denotes: newly diagnosed GD, antithyroid drugs for less than 3 months. RNA was extracted from PBMCs in TRIzol for both TCR sequencing and RNA sequencing. The sequencing here drew on peripheral blood mononuclear cells (PBMCs), taken at new diagnosis, from a patient treated with antithyroid drugs. These receptors originate from a female donor with Graves disease.

The V gene is TRBV14, the J gene TRBJ2-1; D is possibly TRBD2 (6 bases). The V gene's germline CDR1 is SGHDN and CDR2 FVKESK. There are 15 residues in the CDR3. Trimming took 3 bases from V and 8 from J, leaving 17 bases between them. The DNA for the CDR3 is TGTGCCAGCAGCCAGGTAGCGGCTTCGTATGATGAGCAGTTCTTC. Translated, it gives CASSQVAASYDEQFF.

This clonotype was seen ten or more times. The rearrangement links TRBV30 to TRBJ1-2; D is ambiguous. This CDR3 comprises 12 residues. Germline CDR1 GTSNPN, CDR2 SVGIG (reference sequence). Trimming cost V 5 bases and J 4 bases, with 11 bases left between them. The CDR3 reads CAWEPGFYGYTF. The CDR3 DNA follows: TGTGCCTGGGAGCCGGGATTCTATGGCTACACCTTC. The full variable domain, in which reference TRBV30 and TRBJ1-2 provide the parts outside the CDR3, is SQTIHQWPATLVQPVGSPLSLECTVEGTSNPNLYWYRQAAGRGLQLLFYSVGIGQISSEVPQNLSASRPQDRQFILSSKKLLLSDSGFYLCAWEPGFYGYTFGSGTRLTVV.

The chain uses TRBV20-1 and TRBJ2-1, with 9 bases lining up with TRBD2. CDR1 and CDR2 from the germline V gene are DFQATT and SNEGSKA (reference sequence). The ends lost 5 bases at V and 8 bases at J; junction bases unmatched: 13. The CDR3 is made up of 15 amino acids. This CDR3 is CSAETSGEYGDEQFF. As DNA, the CDR3 is TGCAGTGCTGAGACTAGCGGCGAATACGGCGATGAGCAGTTCTTC.

This clonotype was recorded many times. The CDR3 region is CSVGGGTGDTQYF. The CDR3 nucleotides are TGCAGCGTTGGCGGGGGGACGGGGGATACGCAGTATTTT. The V and J genes are TRBV29-1 and TRBJ2-3, with 8 positions matching TRBD2. From germline, CDR1 is SQVTM and CDR2 ANQGSEA. Trimming at V came to 4 bases and at J to 6 bases, leaving 6 bases not matched to a gene. The CDR3 spans 13 residues.

This clonotype was recorded at least ten times. The V gene is TRBV28, the J gene TRBJ2-5; 8 positions agree with TRBD2. From germline, CDR1 is MDHEN and CDR2 SYDVKM. The CDR3 runs to 14 residues. V lost 7 bases and J lost 3; bases outside the gene matches: 7. CDR3 sequence reads: CASTPGGDKETQYF. CDR3 DNA sequence: TGTGCCAGCACCCCGGGGGGGGATAAAGAGACCCAGTACTTC.

V usage is TRBV5-1 and J usage is TRBJ2-1, with D unclear. CDR3 length: 14 residues. CDR1 is SGHRS, CDR2 YFSETQ, per germline. V lost 0 bases and J 6 bases, leaving 10 bases between the germline ends. Written as DNA, the CDR3 is TGCGCCAGCAGCTTGGCCAGATCCGCCAATGAGCAGTTCTTC. Translation: CASSLARSANEQFF.

J is TRBJ2-3 and V is TRBV11-2; unclear D gene. V was shortened by 5 bases and J by 2 bases, with 14 bases between the two germline ends. The germline gives CDR1 SGHAT, CDR2 FQNNGV. This CDR3 is built from 15 residues. DNA for the CDR3: TGTGCCAGCAGCCAAGAGACCATGAACACAGATACGCAGTATTTT. Residues: CASSQETMNTDTQYF.

This clonotype was detected ten times or more. The J gene is TRBJ2-3, the V gene TRBV20-1; 8 positions agree with TRBD1. Germline values: CDR1 DFQATT, CDR2 SNEGSKA (reference sequence). The length of the CDR3 is 15 residues. J gave up 4 bases and V 4 bases, and 10 bases lay outside the gene matches. The CDR3 protein is CSAIPAGGFSDTQYF. The DNA for the CDR3 is TGCAGTGCTATACCGGCAGGGGGCTTTTCAGATACGCAGTATTTT.

Concerning this clonotype: This may stem from a read error, because a much larger clone lies one nucleotide away. The chain uses TRBV19 and TRBJ2-1; a weak D match, TRBD2 (5 bases). The DNA end is a closer match to TRBJ2-5, so the J assignment may be wrong. This CDR3 contains 16 residues. Per the germline V gene, CDR1 is LNHDA and CDR2 is SQIVND (reference sequence). DNA of the CDR3: TGTGCCAGTAGTATGAGCCGAGAGGGTCCCCAAGAGACCCAGTACTTC. Protein sequence: CASSMSREGPQETQYF.

This clonotype was observed many times. The chain couples TRBV27 to TRBJ2-7, with TRBD1 matching 9 bases. Looked up from germline, CDR1 is MNHEY and CDR2 is SMNVEV (reference sequence). J lost 2 bases, V lost 3 bases, and 8 bases had no gene match. The CDR3 runs to 16 residues. The CDR3 bases are TGTGCCAGCAGTTTTCCGGACAGGGGAGTACCCTACGAGCAGTACTTC. Its translation is CASSFPDRGVPYEQYF.

This clonotype was seen many times. The CDR3 loop is CASSLAAGGFGQPQHF. CDR3 sequence (DNA): TGTGCCAGCAGCTTAGCCGCAGGGGGGTTTGGTCAGCCCCAGCATTTT. The chain combines TRBV7-9 with TRBJ1-5; TRBD1 agrees at 7 bases. This CDR3 region has 16 residues. Germline lookup yields CDR1 SEHNR and CDR2 FQNEAQ (reference sequence). The V and J ends lost 0 bases and 6 bases, in that order; junction bases with no gene match: 8.

This clonotype was counted at least ten times. The chain employs TRBV5-1 and TRBJ2-4, with D perhaps matching TRBD1 (6 bases). Per the germline V gene, CDR1 is SGHRS and CDR2 is YFSETQ. The length of the CDR3 is 16 residues. The ends were cut back, 4 bases at V and 0 bases at J, with 14 bases in the middle. The CDR3 coding sequence is TGCGCCAGCAGCGCCGGACAGCTAGGAGCCAAAAACATTCAGTACTTC. This encodes CASSAGQLGAKNIQYF.

The table lists this clonotype with many counts. The chain joins TRBV29-1 to TRBJ1-2, with 11 bases identical to TRBD1. The CDR3 extends over 14 amino acids. Germline assignment: CDR1 SQVTM and CDR2 ANQGSEA. J lost 3 bases, V lost 3 bases, and 3 bases had no gene match. The CDR3 DNA is TGCAGCGTTGACAGGACAGGGGGCGACTATGGCTACACCTTC. As protein: CSVDRTGGDYGYTF.

Only a few counts were recorded for this clonotype. The chain links TRBV7-2 to TRBJ1-1; D perhaps matches TRBD1 (5 bases). Looked up from germline, CDR1 is SGHTA and CDR2 is FQGNSA. The CDR3 sequence is 16 residues long. V lost 6 bases, J lost 0 bases, and 17 bases lay in between. The CDR3 DNA follows: TGTGCCAGCAGGGGGGATGGGGGGTTAATGAACACTGAAGCTTTCTTT. Its protein is CASRGDGGLMNTEAFF.

This clonotype was seen at least ten times. The chain combines TRBV7-3 with TRBJ1-1, with D possibly being TRBD1 (6 bases). Germline CDR1 reads SGHTA; CDR2 reads FQGTGA. V was shortened by 5 bases and J by 1 base, with 8 bases between the two germline ends. This CDR3 has 13 residues. Here the CDR3 reads CASSRQANTEAFF. The CDR3 DNA is TGTGCCAGCAGCCGACAGGCGAACACTGAAGCTTTCTTT.

The chain joins TRBV6-1 to TRBJ1-3, with unresolved D. In germline, CDR1 is MNHNS, CDR2 SASEGT. Deletions cut 1 base from V and 9 bases from J, with 13 bases between. The CDR3 extends over 14 amino acids. DNA for the CDR3: TGTGCCAGCAGTGAAGAAGGGCCCCGATCCACCATATATTTT. This sequence encodes CASSEEGPRSTIYF.

This clonotype was seen repeatedly, ten times or more. V gene TRBV30 combines with J gene TRBJ1-1, with D perhaps TRBD1 (5 bases). Trimming took off 6 bases at V and 5 bases at J, with 19 bases between the two ends. The CDR3 sequence is 14 residues long. In germline, CDR1 is GTSNPN, CDR2 SVGIG (reference sequence). DNA for the CDR3: TGTGCCTGTCCCGGTCGGGGCACGGGGACTGAAGCTTTCTTT. This translates into CACPGRGTGTEAFF.

This clonotype was seen only a few times. The rearrangement uses TRBV28 and TRBJ2-2; 13 bases are a match to TRBD2. Losses at the gene ends were 4 bases for V and 8 bases for J; bases not matched to a gene: 1. Germline CDR1 reads MDHEN; CDR2 reads SYDVKM. The CDR3 is 14 amino acids. The CDR3 reads CASSWTSGGGELFF. CDR3 sequence (DNA): TGTGCCAGCAGTTGGACTAGCGGGGGTGGGGAGCTGTTTTTT.

This clonotype was seen at least ten times. V usage is TRBV9 and J usage is TRBJ1-4; the D is unclear. The V gene lost 2 bases and the J gene lost 5 bases, with 13 bases spanning the gap. The CDR3 consists of 15 residues. Germline assignment: CDR1 SGDLS and CDR2 YYNGEE. This CDR3 reads CASSVGLWGNEKLFF. CDR3 DNA sequence: TGTGCCAGCAGCGTCGGGTTATGGGGAAATGAAAAACTGTTTTTT.